The 3 T cell receptor beta chains given below trace back to one sample, sequenced in a study of cytomegalovirus exposure and HLA in healthy donors. PCR amplification relied on 60 Vbeta primers (plus 13 Jbeta primers). Clones were read by immunoSEQ multiplex PCR, and TCRdb kept only the in-frame ones, dropping some. This table holds some 99,000 clones, nearly 70% found once. Sequences were obtained from PBMCs. The receptors here all came from a woman in her sixties or seventies in good health and CMV-seropositive.

The CDR3 protein is CASSQQGPPYEQYF. The CDR3 DNA follows: TGTGCCAGCAGTCAACAGGGGCCTCCCTACGAGCAGTACTTC. V usage is TRBV2 and J usage is TRBJ2-7, with 7 nucleotides matching TRBD1. CDR3 length equals 14 residues. The V and J ends lost 5 bases and 2 bases, in that order; junction bases with no gene match: 6. Per the germline V gene, CDR1 is SNHLY and CDR2 is FYNNEI.

The gene calls are TRBV15 and TRBJ2-1; 8 bases fit TRBD1. The germline CDR1 and CDR2 sequences are LNHNV and YYDKDF (reference sequence). The CDR3 extends over 14 amino acids. The trim removed 7 bases at V and 8 bases at J, leaving 10 bases unmatched. The CDR3 DNA sequence: TGTGCCACCACCCGACAGGGGCGAAACGATGAGCAGTTCTTC. Translated: CATTRQGRNDEQFF. Complete variable domain (other parts from reference TRBV15 and TRBJ2-1): DAMVIQNPRYQVTQFGKPVTLSCSQTLNHNVMYWYQQKSSQAPKLLFHYYDKDFNNEADTPDNFQSRRPNTSFCFLDIRSPGLGDTAMYLCATTRQGRNDEQFFGPGTRLTVL.

The chain employs TRBV27 and TRBJ1-2; TRBD1 matches at 11 bases. V trimming: 5 bases; J trimming: 8 bases; junction bases outside the gene matches: 13. The CDR3 spans 16 residues. Germline loops: CDR1 MNHEY, CDR2 SMNVEV (reference sequence). The DNA of the CDR3 is TGTGCCAGCAGTCGGGGACAGGGGGGTAGCGTGGGCGGCTACACCTTC. Residues: CASSRGQGGSVGGYTF.